The rows below give T cell receptor beta chains drawn from one sample of a study of blood T cells in healthy people across ages. TCRdb reprocessed the 5' RACE reads with MiXCR, giving one entry per CDR3 protein. The sample has hundreds of thousands of distinct CDR3 sequences, approximately 21% seen once. Sequencing input: blood. All receptors derive from a man between 65 and 80 years old in good health. CDR3s include the opening cysteine and the closing phenylalanine or tryptophan. Each record gives: V gene, CDR3 length, D gene, CDR3 protein. D genes are given only for firm matches.

V: TRBV20-1; length: 16; D: TRBD2; CDR3: CSARKLAGGLKETQYF
V: TRBV20-1; length: 12; D: TRBD1; CDR3: CSATGTDYGYTF
V: TRBV20-1; length: 11; D: NA; CDR3: CSAPRTGLKFF
V: TRBV28; length: 15; D: NA; CDR3: CASSDQASTNEKLFF
V: TRBV5-6; length: 16; D: NA; CDR3: CASSLSMARSQETQYF
V: TRBV21-1; length: 13; D: NA; CDR3: CASEHRISYEQYF
V: TRBV5-1; length: 14; D: NA; CDR3: CASSFGPGNTEAFF
V: TRBV7-2; length: 15; D: NA; CDR3: CASSLVQGRNQPQHF
V: TRBV3-1; length: 15; D: NA; CDR3: CASSQARLNQETQYF
V: TRBV21-1; length: 12; D: NA; CDR3: CASRKASQPQHF